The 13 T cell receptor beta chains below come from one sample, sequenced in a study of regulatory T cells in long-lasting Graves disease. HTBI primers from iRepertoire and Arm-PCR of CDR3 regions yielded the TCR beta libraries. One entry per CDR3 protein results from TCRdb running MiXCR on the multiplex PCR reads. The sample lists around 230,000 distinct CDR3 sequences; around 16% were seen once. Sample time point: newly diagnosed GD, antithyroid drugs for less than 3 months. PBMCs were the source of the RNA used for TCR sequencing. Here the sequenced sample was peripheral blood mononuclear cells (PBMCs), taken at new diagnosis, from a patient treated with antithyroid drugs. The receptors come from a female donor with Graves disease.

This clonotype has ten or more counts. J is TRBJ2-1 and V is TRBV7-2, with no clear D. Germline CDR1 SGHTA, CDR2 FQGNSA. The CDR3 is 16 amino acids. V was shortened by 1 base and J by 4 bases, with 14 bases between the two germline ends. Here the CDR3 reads CASSLEGPGPYNEQFF. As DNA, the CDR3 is TGTGCCAGCAGCTTAGAAGGACCGGGTCCATACAATGAGCAGTTCTTC.

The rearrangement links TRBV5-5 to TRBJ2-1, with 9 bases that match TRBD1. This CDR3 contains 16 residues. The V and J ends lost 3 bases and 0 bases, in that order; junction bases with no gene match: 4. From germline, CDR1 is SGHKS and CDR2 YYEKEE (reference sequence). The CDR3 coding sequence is TGTGCCAGCAGCTCCTCACAGGGGGCCTCCTACAATGAGCAGTTCTTC. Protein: CASSSSQGASYNEQFF.

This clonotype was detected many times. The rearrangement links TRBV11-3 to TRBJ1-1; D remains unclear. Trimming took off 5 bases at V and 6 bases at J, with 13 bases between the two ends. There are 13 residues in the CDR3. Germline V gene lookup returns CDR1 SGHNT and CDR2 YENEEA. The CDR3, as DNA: TGTGCCAGCAGCCCCCAGGCGGGGTCTGAAGCTTTCTTT. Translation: CASSPQAGSEAFF.

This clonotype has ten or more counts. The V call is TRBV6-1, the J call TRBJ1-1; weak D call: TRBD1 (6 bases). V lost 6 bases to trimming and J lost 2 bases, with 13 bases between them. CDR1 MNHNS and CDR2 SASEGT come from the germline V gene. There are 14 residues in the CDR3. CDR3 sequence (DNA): TGTGCCAGCAGGACCGGGACACTTAACACTGAAGCTTTCTTT. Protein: CASRTGTLNTEAFF.

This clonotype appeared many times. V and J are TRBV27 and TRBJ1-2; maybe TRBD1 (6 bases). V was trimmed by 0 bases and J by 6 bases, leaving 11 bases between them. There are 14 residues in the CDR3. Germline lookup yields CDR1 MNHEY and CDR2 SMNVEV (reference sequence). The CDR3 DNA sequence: TGTGCCAGCAGTTTATCGGGGGGCCCCCATGGCTACACCTTC. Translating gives CASSLSGGPHGYTF.

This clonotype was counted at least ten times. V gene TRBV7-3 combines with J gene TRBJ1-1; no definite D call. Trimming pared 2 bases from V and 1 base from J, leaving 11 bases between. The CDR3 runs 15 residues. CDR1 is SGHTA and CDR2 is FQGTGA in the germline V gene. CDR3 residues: CASSLLGGANTEAFF. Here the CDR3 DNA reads TGTGCCAGCAGCTTACTGGGCGGAGCGAACACTGAAGCTTTCTTT.

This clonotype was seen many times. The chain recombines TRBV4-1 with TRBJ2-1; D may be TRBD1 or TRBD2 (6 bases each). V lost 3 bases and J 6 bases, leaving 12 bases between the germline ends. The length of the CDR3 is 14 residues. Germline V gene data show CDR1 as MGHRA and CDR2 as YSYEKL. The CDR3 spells CASSQLGGPNEQFF. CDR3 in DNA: TGCGCCAGCAGCCAGTTGGGGGGCCCCAATGAGCAGTTCTTC.

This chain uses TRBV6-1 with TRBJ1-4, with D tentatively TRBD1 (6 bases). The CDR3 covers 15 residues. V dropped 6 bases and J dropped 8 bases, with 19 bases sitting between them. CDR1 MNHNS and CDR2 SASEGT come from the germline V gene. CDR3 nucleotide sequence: TGTGCCAGCAGCTCCGGCGGGGGGCGCTACGAAAAACTGTTTTTT. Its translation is CASSSGGGRYEKLFF.

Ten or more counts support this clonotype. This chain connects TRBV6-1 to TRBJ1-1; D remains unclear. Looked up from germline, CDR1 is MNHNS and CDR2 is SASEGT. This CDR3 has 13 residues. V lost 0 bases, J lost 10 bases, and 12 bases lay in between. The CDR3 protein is CASSEATPLPAFF. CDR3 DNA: TGTGCCAGCAGTGAAGCGACACCCCTGCCAGCTTTCTTT.

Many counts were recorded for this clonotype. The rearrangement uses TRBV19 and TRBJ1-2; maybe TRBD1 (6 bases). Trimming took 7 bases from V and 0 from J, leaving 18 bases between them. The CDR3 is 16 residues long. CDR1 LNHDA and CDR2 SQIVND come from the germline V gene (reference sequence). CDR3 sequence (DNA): TGTGCCAGTATCCCGAGGGGGATCTTAGCTAACTATGGCTACACCTTC. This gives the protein CASIPRGILANYGYTF.

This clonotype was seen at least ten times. The CDR3 sequence: CASSRQETNYGYTF. CDR3 DNA sequence: TGTGCCAGCAGCCGGCAAGAAACTAACTATGGCTACACCTTC. This chain links TRBV7-9 with TRBJ1-2, with unresolved D. The V gene lost 5 bases and the J gene lost 0 bases, with 10 bases spanning the gap. This CDR3 contains 14 residues. CDR1 is SEHNR, CDR2 FQNEAQ, per germline (reference sequence).

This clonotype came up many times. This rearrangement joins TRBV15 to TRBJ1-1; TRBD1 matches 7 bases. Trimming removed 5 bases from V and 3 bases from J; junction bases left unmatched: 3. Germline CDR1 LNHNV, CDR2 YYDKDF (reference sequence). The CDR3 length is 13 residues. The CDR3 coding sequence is TGTGCCACCAGCTCTACAGGGGACACTGAAGCTTTCTTT. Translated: CATSSTGDTEAFF.

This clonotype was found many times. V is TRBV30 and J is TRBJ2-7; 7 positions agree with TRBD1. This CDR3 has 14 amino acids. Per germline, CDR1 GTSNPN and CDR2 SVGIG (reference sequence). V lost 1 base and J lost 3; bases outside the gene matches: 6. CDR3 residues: CAWSDRTGRYEQYF. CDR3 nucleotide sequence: TGTGCCTGGAGTGACAGGACAGGACGCTACGAGCAGTACTTC.